The clone carrying this T cell receptor beta chain was observed a few times. Its antigen is unidentified. These data belong to a study of beta chain features in type 1 diabetes. Study-wide points: Fewer junction insertions and more nucleotide deletions appeared in type 1 diabetes patients. For patients, the naive, central memory and Treg TCRB repertoires appeared more alike than for healthy donors.

The authors sorted CD4+ naive, central memory, regulatory and stem cell-like memory cells via CD45RO/CCR7/CD25/CD127/CD95/CD27. In germline, CDR1 is KGHSH, CDR2 LQKENI. There are 16 residues in the CDR3. Trimming removed 1 base at V and 0 bases at J, with 11 bases between. The isolated RNA, all of it, was reverse transcribed, so expressed TCRB transcripts were what got sequenced. It was found that naive, central memory and regulatory T cell samples averaged around 3.8 million reads. TCRdb's copy holds only in-frame clones and misses some; the assay was immunoSEQ multiplex PCR. The top ten clones hold 0.55% to 0.75% of a sample with 120,000 to 150,000 clones, 9% to 10% of them seen once.

This clonotype was sampled from a woman between 35 and 50 years old in good health. The rearrangement joins TRBV18 to TRBJ2-3; perhaps TRBD2 as D (6 bases). Sequencing was carried out using central memory CD4+ T cells from blood. CDR3 region: CASSPRRVDSTDTQYF. The CDR3 bases are TGTGCCAGCTCACCACGGAGGGTGGATAGCACAGATACGCAGTATTTT.